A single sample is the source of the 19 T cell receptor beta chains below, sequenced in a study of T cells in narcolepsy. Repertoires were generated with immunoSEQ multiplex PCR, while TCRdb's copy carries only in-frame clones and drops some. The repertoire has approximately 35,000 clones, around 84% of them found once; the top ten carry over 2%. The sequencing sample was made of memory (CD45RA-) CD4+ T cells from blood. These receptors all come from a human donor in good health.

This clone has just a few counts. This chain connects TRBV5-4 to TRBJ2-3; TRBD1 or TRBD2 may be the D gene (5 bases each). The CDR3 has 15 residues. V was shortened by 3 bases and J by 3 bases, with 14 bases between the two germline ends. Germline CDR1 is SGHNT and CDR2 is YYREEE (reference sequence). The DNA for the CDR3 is TGTGCCAGCAGCTGGACTTTAGGGGTAACAGATACGCAGTATTTT. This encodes CASSWTLGVTDTQYF.

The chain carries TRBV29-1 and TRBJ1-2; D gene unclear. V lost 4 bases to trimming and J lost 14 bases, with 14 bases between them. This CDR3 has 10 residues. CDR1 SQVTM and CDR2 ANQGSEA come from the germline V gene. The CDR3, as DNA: TGCAGCGTTGCCGGGGAGGAGAGAACCTTC. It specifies CSVAGEERTF.

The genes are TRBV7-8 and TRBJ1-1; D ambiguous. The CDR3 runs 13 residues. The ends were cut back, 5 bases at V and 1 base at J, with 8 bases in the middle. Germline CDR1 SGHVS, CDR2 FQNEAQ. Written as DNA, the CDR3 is TGTGCCAGCAGCGCCCGACGGAACACTGAAGCTTTCTTT. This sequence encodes CASSARRNTEAFF.

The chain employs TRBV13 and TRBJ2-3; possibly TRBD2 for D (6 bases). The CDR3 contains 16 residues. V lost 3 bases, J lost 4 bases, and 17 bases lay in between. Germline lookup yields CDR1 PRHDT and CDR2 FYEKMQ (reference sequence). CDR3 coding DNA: TGTGCCAGCAGCTTGAAAAGCGGGTATAGCGCAGATACGCAGTATTTT. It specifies CASSLKSGYSADTQYF.

The CDR3 reads CASSLSANYGYTF. CDR3 DNA: TGTGCCAGCAGCTTGAGTGCTAACTATGGCTACACCTTC. The V and J genes are TRBV5-6 and TRBJ1-2; D is uncertain. The CDR3 runs to 13 residues. Trimming took 1 base from V and 0 from J, leaving 4 bases between them. Germline V gives CDR1 SGHDT, CDR2 YYEEEE.

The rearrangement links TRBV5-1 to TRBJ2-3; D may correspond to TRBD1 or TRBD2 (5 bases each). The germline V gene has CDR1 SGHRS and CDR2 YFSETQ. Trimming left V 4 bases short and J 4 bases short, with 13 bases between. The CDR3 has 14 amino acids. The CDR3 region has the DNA TGCGCCAGCAGCCTGATGGGACGTTCAGATACGCAGTATTTT. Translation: CASSLMGRSDTQYF.

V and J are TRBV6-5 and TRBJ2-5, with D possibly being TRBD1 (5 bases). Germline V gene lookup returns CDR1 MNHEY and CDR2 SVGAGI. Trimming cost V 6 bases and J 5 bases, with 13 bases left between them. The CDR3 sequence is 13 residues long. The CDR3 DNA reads TGTGCCAGCAGCAGAACGAAGGGGGAGACCCAGTACTTC. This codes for CASSRTKGETQYF.

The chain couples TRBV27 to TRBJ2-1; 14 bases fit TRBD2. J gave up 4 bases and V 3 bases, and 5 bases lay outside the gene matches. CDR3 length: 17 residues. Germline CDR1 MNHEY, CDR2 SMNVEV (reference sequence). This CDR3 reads CASSFLGLAGVYNEQFF. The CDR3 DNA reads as TGTGCCAGCAGTTTTCTGGGACTAGCGGGAGTATACAATGAGCAGTTCTTC.

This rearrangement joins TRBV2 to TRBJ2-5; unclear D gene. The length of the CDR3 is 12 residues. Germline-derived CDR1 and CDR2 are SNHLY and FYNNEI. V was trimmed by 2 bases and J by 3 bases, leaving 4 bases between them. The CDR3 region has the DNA TGTGCCAGCAGTGAAAGAGAAGAGACCCAGTACTTC. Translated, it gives CASSEREETQYF.

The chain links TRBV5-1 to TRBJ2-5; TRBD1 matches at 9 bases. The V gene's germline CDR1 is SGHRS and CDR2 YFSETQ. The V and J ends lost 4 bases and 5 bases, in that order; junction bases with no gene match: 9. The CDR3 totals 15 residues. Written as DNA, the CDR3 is TGCGCCAGCAGCGTCGGGACAGGGTTCGAGGAGACCCAGTACTTC. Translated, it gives CASSVGTGFEETQYF.

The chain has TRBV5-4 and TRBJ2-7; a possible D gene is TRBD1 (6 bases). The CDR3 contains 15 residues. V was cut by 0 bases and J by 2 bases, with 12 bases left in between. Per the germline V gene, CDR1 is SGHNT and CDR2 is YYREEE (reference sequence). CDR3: CASSLEWGPTYEQYF. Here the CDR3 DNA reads TGTGCCAGCAGCTTGGAGTGGGGGCCGACCTACGAGCAGTACTTC.

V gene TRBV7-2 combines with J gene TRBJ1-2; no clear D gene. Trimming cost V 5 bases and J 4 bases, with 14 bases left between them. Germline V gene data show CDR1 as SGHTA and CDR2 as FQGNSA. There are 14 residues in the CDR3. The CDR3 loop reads CASSRGVGGYGYTF. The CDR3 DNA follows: TGTGCCAGCAGCCGCGGGGTTGGAGGCTATGGCTACACCTTC.

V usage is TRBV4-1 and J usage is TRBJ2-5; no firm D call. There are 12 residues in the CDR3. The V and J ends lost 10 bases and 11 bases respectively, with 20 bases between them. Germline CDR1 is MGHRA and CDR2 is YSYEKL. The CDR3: CATGTSRAEQYF. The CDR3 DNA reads TGCGCCACCGGCACCAGCCGGGCGGAGCAGTACTTC.

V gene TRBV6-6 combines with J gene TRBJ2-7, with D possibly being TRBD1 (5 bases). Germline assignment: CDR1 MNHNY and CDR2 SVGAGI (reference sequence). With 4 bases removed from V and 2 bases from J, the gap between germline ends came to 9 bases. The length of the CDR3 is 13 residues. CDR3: CASSLPDTYEQYF. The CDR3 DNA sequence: TGTGCCAGCAGTTTACCGGACACCTACGAGCAGTACTTC.

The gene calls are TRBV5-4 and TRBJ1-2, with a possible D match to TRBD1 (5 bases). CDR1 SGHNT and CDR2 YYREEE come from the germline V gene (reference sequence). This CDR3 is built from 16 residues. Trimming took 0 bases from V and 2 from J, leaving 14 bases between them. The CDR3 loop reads CASSLGGRDKNYGYTF. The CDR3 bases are TGTGCCAGCAGCTTGGGTGGCAGGGATAAGAACTATGGCTACACCTTC.

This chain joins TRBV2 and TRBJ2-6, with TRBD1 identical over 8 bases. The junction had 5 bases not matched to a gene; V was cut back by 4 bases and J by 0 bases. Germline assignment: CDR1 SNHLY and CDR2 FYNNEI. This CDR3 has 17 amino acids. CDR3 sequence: CASSAGTGVSGANVLTF. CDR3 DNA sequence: TGTGCCAGCAGTGCCGGGACAGGTGTCTCTGGGGCCAACGTCCTGACTTTC.

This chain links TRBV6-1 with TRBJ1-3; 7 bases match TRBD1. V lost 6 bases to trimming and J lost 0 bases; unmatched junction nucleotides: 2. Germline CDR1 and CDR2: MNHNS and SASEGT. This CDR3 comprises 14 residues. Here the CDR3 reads CASRDRSSGNTIYF. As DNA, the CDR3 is TGTGCCAGCAGGGACAGGAGCTCTGGAAACACCATATATTTT.

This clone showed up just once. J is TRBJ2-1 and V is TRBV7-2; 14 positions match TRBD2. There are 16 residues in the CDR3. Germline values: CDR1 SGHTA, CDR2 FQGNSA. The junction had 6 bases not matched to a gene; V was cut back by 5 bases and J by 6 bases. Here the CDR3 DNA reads TGTGCCAGCAGCCAACCCGGGACTAGCGGGGGCAATGAGCAGTTCTTC. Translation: CASSQPGTSGGNEQFF.

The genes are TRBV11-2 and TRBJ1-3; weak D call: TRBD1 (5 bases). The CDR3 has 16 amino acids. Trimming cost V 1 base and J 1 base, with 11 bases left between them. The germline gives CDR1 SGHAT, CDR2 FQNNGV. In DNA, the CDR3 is TGTGCCAGCAGCTTAGTCATGGGGGGATCTGGAAACACCATATATTTT. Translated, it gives CASSLVMGGSGNTIYF.